The source of this TCR beta chain is a study of CD8+ T cells in alopecia areata. As the sequencing template, cDNA was produced by extracting RNA and reverse transcribing it. Only in-frame clones appear in the TCRdb table, and some are missing; sequencing was by immunoSEQ multiplex PCR. The data show approximately 54,000 clones, 96% seen once. V dropped 5 bases and J dropped 1 base, with 12 bases sitting between them. CDR1 and CDR2 (germline): SQVTM, ANQGSEA. This CDR3 has 13 residues. The V gene is TRBV29-1, the J gene TRBJ2-7; a possible D gene is TRBD1 (6 bases). Sequencing was performed on CD8+ T cells sorted from blood, taken at week 0. The clonotype comes from a human donor with alopecia areata. CDR3 nucleotide sequence: TGCAGCGTTACAGGGCCACTATCCTACGAGCAGTACTTC. It is translated as CSVTGPLSYEQYF.